These T cell receptor beta chains were read from a single sample in a study of early stage breast cancer tumors. TCRdb keeps only in-frame clones here, not all; method: immunoSEQ multiplex PCR. The sample has tens of thousands of clones; over 75% are singletons. Sequenced sample: blood. The source is a person aged 40 to 49 with breast cancer. Each CDR3 is given with its conserved first and last residue. A D gene is named only where the DNA matches it firmly. Not all rows give a size; the values are once, few, many and, for expanded clones, a class.

V: TRBV19; size: .; D: TRBD2; J: TRBJ2-4; CDR3: CASSRQTSGIAKNIQYF; DNA: TGTGCCAGTAGTCGACAGACTAGCGGTATAGCCAAAAACATTCAGTACTTC
V: TRBV30; size: few; D: .; J: TRBJ1-1; CDR3: CAWSVSGGLGTEAFF; DNA: TGTGCCTGGAGTGTATCTGGGGGGCTGGGCACTGAAGCTTTCTTT
V: TRBV7-9; size: .; D: .; J: TRBJ1-4; CDR3: CASSLLQGATNEKLFF; DNA: TGTGCCAGCAGCTTACTGCAGGGAGCAACTAATGAAAAACTGTTTTTT
V: TRBV9; size: .; D: TRBD2; J: TRBJ2-5; CDR3: CASSVSGRETQYF; DNA: TGTGCCAGCAGCGTTAGCGGGAGAGAGACCCAGTACTTC
V: TRBV6-5; size: .; D: TRBD2; J: TRBJ2-2; CDR3: CASSYGAGGDTGELFF; DNA: TGTGCCAGCAGTTACGGAGCGGGAGGGGACACCGGGGAGCTGTTTTTT
V: TRBV6-1; size: .; D: .; J: TRBJ1-1; CDR3: CASSEGHEYTIRAFF; DNA: TGTGCCAGCAGTGAAGGTCATGAATACACTATTCGAGCTTTCTTT
V: TRBV5-1; size: .; D: TRBD1; J: TRBJ1-2; CDR3: CASSSTGQVGYGYTF; DNA: TGCGCCAGCAGCTCGACCGGACAGGTTGGGTATGGCTACACCTTC
V: TRBV18; size: .; D: .; J: TRBJ1-5; CDR3: CASSSKGYQPQHF; DNA: TGTGCCAGCTCATCAAAGGGTTATCAGCCCCAGCATTTT
V: TRBV2; size: .; D: TRBD2; J: TRBJ2-3; CDR3: CASRVSGGTDTQYF; DNA: TGTGCCAGCAGAGTTAGCGGGGGCACAGATACGCAGTATTTT
V: TRBV5-8; size: .; D: TRBD1; J: TRBJ2-1; CDR3: CASSVPGQGYNEQFF; DNA: TGTGCCAGCAGCGTACCGGGACAGGGCTACAATGAGCAGTTCTTC
V: TRBV23-1; size: once; D: TRBD2; J: TRBJ2-1; CDR3: CASSQFRAGVSYNEQFF; DNA: TGCGCCAGCAGTCAATTTAGAGCGGGAGTCTCCTACAATGAGCAGTTCTTC
V: TRBV18; size: .; D: .; J: TRBJ2-7; CDR3: CASSPQGTTYEQYF; DNA: TGTGCCAGCTCACCACAGGGGACGACCTACGAGCAGTACTTC
V: TRBV30; size: .; D: .; J: TRBJ2-3; CDR3: CAWSGGQLRDTQYF; DNA: TGTGCCTGGAGCGGGGGACAGCTCCGAGATACGCAGTATTTT
V: TRBV5-1; size: .; D: TRBD2; J: TRBJ2-3; CDR3: CASSLLAGGPGTDTQYF; DNA: TGCGCCAGCAGCTTACTAGCGGGAGGGCCTGGAACAGATACGCAGTATTTT
V: TRBV10-3; size: .; D: TRBD2; J: TRBJ2-1; CDR3: CAISGRGGAPSSYNEQFF; DNA: TGTGCCATCAGTGGTCGGGGAGGGGCGCCGAGCTCCTACAATGAGCAGTTCTTC
V: TRBV7-9; size: .; D: .; J: TRBJ2-7; CDR3: CASSLGGPYEQYF; DNA: TGTGCCAGCAGCTTGGGGGGGCCCTACGAGCAGTACTTC
V: TRBV29-1; size: few; D: .; J: TRBJ1-3; CDR3: CSADSFSGNTIYF; DNA: TGCAGCGCTGACTCGTTCTCTGGAAACACCATATATTTT
V: TRBV19; size: .; D: TRBD1; J: TRBJ2-2; CDR3: CASSYRQGSPTGELFF; DNA: TGTGCCAGTAGTTACAGACAGGGGTCCCCAACCGGGGAGCTGTTTTTT
V: TRBV5-1; size: .; D: .; J: TRBJ1-2; CDR3: CASSLGQISGYTF; DNA: TGCGCCAGCAGCTTGGGACAGATCTCTGGCTACACCTTC
V: TRBV5-1; size: .; D: .; J: TRBJ1-1; CDR3: CASSSDLQDTEAFF; DNA: TGCGCCAGCAGCTCCGACCTACAGGACACTGAAGCTTTCTTT
V: TRBV5-4; size: .; D: .; J: TRBJ2-3; CDR3: CASSLEGRGTDTQYF; DNA: TGTGCCAGCAGCTTGGAGGGTCGCGGCACAGATACGCAGTATTTT
V: TRBV7-9; size: once; D: .; J: TRBJ1-4; CDR3: CASSSTDAYSEKLFF; DNA: TGTGCCAGCAGCTCGACTGACGCTTACTCCGAAAAACTGTTTTTT
V: TRBV19; size: .; D: .; J: TRBJ1-1; CDR3: CASIENTEAFF; DNA: TGTGCCAGTATCGAGAACACTGAAGCTTTCTTT
V: TRBV6-5; size: .; D: .; J: TRBJ2-7; CDR3: CASRTDLLGGYEQYF; DNA: TGTGCCAGCAGGACCGATCTCCTGGGGGGCTACGAGCAGTACTTC
V: TRBV29-1; size: .; D: TRBD1; J: TRBJ2-1; CDR3: CSARTGLYNEQFF; DNA: TGCAGCGCTAGGACAGGCCTCTACAATGAGCAGTTCTTC
V: TRBV5-8; size: .; D: .; J: TRBJ2-5; CDR3: CASSLLNAPQETQYF; DNA: TGTGCCAGCAGCTTACTAAACGCCCCCCAAGAGACCCAGTACTTC
V: TRBV10-1; size: once; D: TRBD1; J: TRBJ2-5; CDR3: CASSESGQGVQETQYF; DNA: TGCGCCAGCAGTGAGTCGGGACAGGGGGTTCAAGAGACCCAGTACTTC